This T cell receptor beta chain came from a study of blood T cell repertoires in COVID-19. Study overall: PBMCs, B-cell-depleted T cells, or T cells provided the cDNA or gDNA that made up the material.

Clones were read by immunoSEQ multiplex PCR, and TCRdb kept only the in-frame ones, dropping some. Among some 300,000 clones, 89% were seen once, and the ten largest hold roughly 2.8%. V was shortened by 5 bases and J by 0 bases, with 14 bases between the two germline ends. Germline CDR1 and CDR2: SGHNT and YENEEA. There are 17 residues in the CDR3. Participants' reported clinical history set cohort assignment. It was within 2 weeks before study entry that exposed participants met a COVID-19 case. This sequence joins TRBV11-3 and TRBJ2-6; TRBD2 is a possible D gene (7 bases). Sequenced material: PBMCs or T cells enriched from blood (not recorded which). This clonotype was sampled from a woman aged 45 to 65 who had been exposed to COVID-19. The CDR3 DNA is TGTGCCAGCAGCCCGGGGGGCGGTAGCTCTGGGGCCAACGTCCTGACTTTC. This translates into CASSPGGGSSGANVLTF. Full variable domain (remainder filled in from reference TRBV11-3 and TRBJ2-6): EAGVVQSPRYKIIEKKQPVAFWCNPISGHNTLYWYLQNLGQGPELLIRYENEEAVDDSQLPKDRFSAERLKGVDSTLKIQPAELGDSAVYLCASSPGGGSSGANVLTFGAGSRLTVL.